The 32 T cell receptor beta chains listed next were all sequenced from one sample in a study of blood T cell repertoires in COVID-19. Assay: immunoSEQ multiplex PCR; the TCRdb copy retains only in-frame clones and omits some. This sample has just over 300,000 clones, with over 85% found just once. Source material: peripheral blood. The receptors were gathered from a woman in her 30s with COVID-19, enrolled during active disease.

This sequence joins TRBV7-6 and TRBJ2-6, with D possibly being TRBD1 (6 bases). Germline CDR1 is SGHVS and CDR2 is FNYEAQ. The CDR3 extends over 18 amino acids. V was clipped by 1 base and J by 0 bases, with 13 bases between them. The CDR3 sequence: CASSLVADRVSGANVLTF. CDR3 bases: TGTGCCAGCAGCTTAGTGGCGGACAGAGTCTCTGGGGCCAACGTCCTGACTTTC.

This clone was picked up one time. The chain employs TRBV6-2 or TRBV6-3 and TRBJ1-5, with D tentatively TRBD1 (5 bases). This CDR3 has 14 amino acids. Trimming removed 4 bases from V and 4 bases from J, with 11 bases in between. From germline, CDR1 is MNHEY and CDR2 SVGEGT. The CDR3 DNA reads as TGTGCCAGCAGTTTAGGGGTCACGAATCAGCCCCAGCATTTT. It specifies CASSLGVTNQPQHF.

The chain uses TRBV2 and TRBJ2-5, with D perhaps TRBD2 (6 bases). Germline CDR1 reads SNHLY; CDR2 reads FYNNEI. This CDR3 has 14 residues. Trimming removed 8 bases at V and 5 bases at J, with 18 bases between. CDR3 nucleotide sequence: TGTGCCAGCGGTTCCCGGGGGAGAGGGGAGACCCAGTACTTC. This encodes CASGSRGRGETQYF.

The V call is TRBV25-1, the J call TRBJ2-1; 10 nucleotides align to TRBD1. The CDR3 runs 16 residues. V trimming: 4 bases; J trimming: 0 bases; junction bases outside the gene matches: 3. The V gene's germline CDR1 is MGHDK and CDR2 SYGVNS. CDR3 coding DNA: TGTGCCAGCAGTGCTTGGACAGGGGGCTCCTACAATGAGCAGTTCTTC. Translation gives CASSAWTGGSYNEQFF.

The chain couples TRBV27 to TRBJ1-4; TRBD1 matches at 8 bases. This CDR3 contains 14 residues. Germline CDR1 reads MNHEY; CDR2 reads SMNVEV (reference sequence). With V trimmed by 8 bases and J by 8 bases, 10 bases remained unmatched. The chain's CDR3 is CASGLQGAREKLFF. As DNA, the CDR3 is TGTGCCAGCGGGCTCCAGGGGGCCCGGGAAAAACTGTTTTTT.

The chain joins TRBV7-9 to TRBJ1-1; D ambiguous. The CDR3 totals 13 residues. Germline loops: CDR1 SEHNR, CDR2 FQNEAQ (reference sequence). With 3 bases removed from V and 0 bases from J, the gap between germline ends came to 5 bases. In nucleotides, the CDR3 is TGTGCCAGCAGCTTTTCGGTGAACACTGAAGCTTTCTTT. Its protein is CASSFSVNTEAFF.

The CDR3 here is CASSPLRDRPPDTQYF. CDR3 DNA sequence: TGTGCCAGCAGTCCACTCCGGGATCGTCCCCCAGATACGCAGTATTTT. The chain has TRBV6-2 or TRBV6-3 and TRBJ2-3; weak D call: TRBD2 (5 bases). V lost 5 bases to trimming and J lost 4 bases, with 19 bases between them. This CDR3 has 16 amino acids. Germline V gene sequence: CDR1 MNHEY, CDR2 SVGEGT.

CDR3 sequence: CAWRGTVTYEQYF. CDR3 bases: TGTGCCTGGAGGGGGACAGTGACCTACGAGCAGTACTTC. The chain couples TRBV30 to TRBJ2-7; 7 bases are shared with TRBD1. V dropped 3 bases and J dropped 2; count of bases not matched to a gene: 4. The CDR3 has 13 amino acids. Germline V gene data show CDR1 as GTSNPN and CDR2 as SVGIG (reference sequence).

This rearrangement joins TRBV3-1 (or the pseudogene TRBV3-2) to TRBJ2-1; D is uncertain. From germline, CDR1 is LGHDT and CDR2 YNNKEL (reference sequence). V lost 4 bases and J lost 8, with 9 bases in between. The CDR3 has 12 amino acids. The CDR3 loop is CASSRRLDEQFF. For the CDR3, the DNA is TGTGCCAGCAGCCGGAGATTAGATGAGCAGTTCTTC.

The sample holds a few counts of this clone. This chain joins TRBV19 and TRBJ1-5; no clear D gene. Trimming stripped 5 bases from V and 3 bases from J, with 11 bases between. CDR3 length: 14 amino acids. CDR1 is LNHDA, CDR2 SQIVND, per germline (reference sequence). CDR3 residues: CASSVGGINQPQHF. CDR3 nucleotide sequence: TGTGCCAGTAGTGTCGGCGGAATCAATCAGCCCCAGCATTTT.

V is TRBV6-5 and J is TRBJ1-2; 10 positions match TRBD1. V was clipped by 6 bases and J by 4 bases; unmatched bases: 2. The germline V gene encodes CDR1 MNHEY and CDR2 SVGAGI. The CDR3 sequence is 13 residues long. The CDR3, as DNA: TGTGCCAGCAGGAGGACAGGGGGCTATGGCTACACCTTC. It translates to CASRRTGGYGYTF.

The chain carries TRBV18 and TRBJ2-3; D gene unclear. V lost 2 bases and J lost 1, with 7 bases in between. The germline CDR1 and CDR2 sequences are KGHSH and LQKENI. The CDR3 runs 14 residues. CDR3 loop: CASSPAGRTDTQYF. In DNA, the CDR3 is TGTGCCAGCTCACCAGCAGGCCGCACAGATACGCAGTATTTT.

The rearrangement links TRBV7-9 to TRBJ1-4; 10 bases fit TRBD1. The CDR3 length is 17 residues. The germline gives CDR1 SEHNR, CDR2 FQNEAQ (reference sequence). V dropped 0 bases and J dropped 5; count of bases not matched to a gene: 6. For the CDR3, the DNA is TGTGCCAGCAGCTTAGCATTCTGGGGACAGGGGAATGAAAAACTGTTTTTT. As protein: CASSLAFWGQGNEKLFF.

In its sample, this clone was seen once. The CDR3 DNA reads TGTGCCAGTAGTACCGGGACAGGGATACACAATGAGCAGTTCTTC. Translation: CASSTGTGIHNEQFF. The rearrangement uses TRBV19 and TRBJ2-1; 9 bases match TRBD1. The J segment lost 5 bases and the V segment lost 4 bases, leaving 6 bases of the junction unmatched. In germline, CDR1 is LNHDA, CDR2 SQIVND (reference sequence). CDR3 length: 15 amino acids. Complete variable domain (other parts from reference TRBV19 and TRBJ2-1): DGGITQSPKYLFRKEGQNVTLSCEQNLNHDAMYWYRQDPGQGLRLIYYSQIVNDFQKGDIAEGYSVSREKKESFPLTVTSAQKNPTAFYLCASSTGTGIHNEQFFGPGTRLTVL.

The CDR3 spells CASSLGRDLNYGYTF. The CDR3 nucleotides read TGTGCCAGCAGTTTGGGCAGGGATCTAAACTATGGCTACACCTTC. The gene calls are TRBV6-5 and TRBJ1-2; D is perhaps TRBD1 (5 bases). The CDR3 consists of 15 residues. From germline, CDR1 is MNHEY and CDR2 SVGAGI. The V and J ends lost 4 bases and 2 bases respectively, with 14 bases between them.

The chain couples TRBV5-4 to TRBJ1-6; D is ambiguous. CDR1 and CDR2 from the germline V gene are SGHNT and YYREEE (reference sequence). With 0 bases removed from V and 2 bases from J, the gap between germline ends came to 6 bases. The CDR3 has 15 amino acids. The CDR3 spells CASSLDSPYNSPLHF. DNA of the CDR3: TGTGCCAGCAGCTTGGACAGTCCCTATAATTCACCCCTCCACTTT.

This rearrangement joins TRBV2 to TRBJ1-2; D ambiguous. The germline V gene has CDR1 SNHLY and CDR2 FYNNEI. Trimming shortened V by 6 bases and J by 3 bases, and 11 bases separated the two germline ends. This CDR3 is built from 13 residues. The CDR3 region is CASRGTADYGYTF. The CDR3 bases are TGTGCCAGCAGGGGCACGGCAGACTATGGCTACACCTTC.

The rearrangement uses TRBV19 and TRBJ1-1; D is ambiguous. V was pared by 8 bases and J by 4 bases, with 17 bases between. The CDR3 is 14 residues long. CDR1 is LNHDA and CDR2 is SQIVND in the germline V gene (reference sequence). CDR3 coding DNA: TGTGCCAGTCTAAACACACGAGGAGGCACTGAAGCTTTCTTT. Translation gives CASLNTRGGTEAFF. The variable domain in full, completed from reference TRBV19 and TRBJ1-1, reads DGGITQSPKYLFRKEGQNVTLSCEQNLNHDAMYWYRQDPGQGLRLIYYSQIVNDFQKGDIAEGYSVSREKKESFPLTVTSAQKNPTAFYLCASLNTRGGTEAFFGQGTRLTVV.

The J gene is TRBJ1-4, the V gene TRBV7-2, with 10 nucleotides matching TRBD1. The CDR3 is 17 amino acids. Germline CDR1 SGHTA, CDR2 FQGNSA. The junction had 6 bases not matched to a gene; V was cut back by 1 base and J by 4 bases. For the CDR3, the DNA is TGTGCCAGCAGCTTAGTATTCGGGACAGGGGTTAATGAAAAACTGTTTTTT. It is translated as CASSLVFGTGVNEKLFF.

The chain has TRBV4-1 and TRBJ1-2; D gene ambiguous. The germline gives CDR1 MGHRA, CDR2 YSYEKL. Trimming stripped 1 base from V and 3 bases from J, with 12 bases between. The CDR3 is made up of 15 amino acids. CDR3 coding DNA: TGCGCCAGCAGCCAAGCTCGGTCGGGTTACTATGGCTACACCTTC. This sequence encodes CASSQARSGYYGYTF.

The genes are TRBV18 and TRBJ1-1, with no clear D. CDR1 is KGHSH and CDR2 is LQKENI in the germline V gene. V was trimmed by 4 bases and J by 1 base, leaving 7 bases between them. This CDR3 contains 13 residues. The CDR3 DNA reads TGTGCCAGCTCACTATCGGGGAACACTGAAGCTTTCTTT. Its translation: CASSLSGNTEAFF.

This chain links TRBV5-4 with TRBJ2-5; D is unclear. CDR1 SGHNT and CDR2 YYREEE come from the germline V gene (reference sequence). The CDR3 extends over 14 amino acids. V lost 0 bases and J 1 base, leaving 7 bases between the germline ends. CDR3 DNA: TGTGCCAGCAGCTTGGTACAGTTCCAAGAGACCCAGTACTTC. Its protein is CASSLVQFQETQYF.

This sequence joins TRBV7-9 and TRBJ2-2; D gene unclear. V lost 6 bases to trimming and J lost 1 base, with 9 bases between them. The CDR3 is 14 amino acids. CDR1 and CDR2 (germline): SEHNR, FQNEAQ (reference sequence). In DNA, the CDR3 is TGTGCCAGCAGGAACCTAGGGAACACCGGGGAGCTGTTTTTT. Residues: CASRNLGNTGELFF.

This chain uses TRBV19 with TRBJ2-7; 8 bases align to TRBD1. J was trimmed by 11 bases and V by 1 base; bases with no gene match: 10. The CDR3 loop spans 14 amino acids. Per germline, CDR1 LNHDA and CDR2 SQIVND (reference sequence). This CDR3 reads CASSIVGTGGQEYV. In DNA form, the CDR3 reads TGTGCCAGTAGTATAGTGGGGACAGGAGGGCAAGAGTACGTC.

This sequence joins TRBV7-9 and TRBJ1-1, with a weak D call TRBD1 (5 bases). The CDR3 extends over 13 amino acids. V dropped 5 bases and J dropped 2 bases, with 9 bases sitting between them. CDR1 and CDR2 from the germline V gene are SEHNR and FQNEAQ (reference sequence). The CDR3 bases are TGTGCCAGCAGCGCCACAGGAAACACTGAAGCTTTCTTT. It yields the protein CASSATGNTEAFF.

The chain employs TRBV15 and TRBJ1-6; TRBD1 agrees at 9 bases. The CDR3 totals 14 residues. Germline V gene sequence: CDR1 LNHNV, CDR2 YYDKDF (reference sequence). Losses at the gene ends were 3 bases for V and 9 bases for J; bases not matched to a gene: 3. The CDR3 bases are TGTGCCACCAGCAGGGACAGGGGAATTTCACCCCTCCACTTT. Protein product: CATSRDRGISPLHF.

This chain links TRBV19 with TRBJ1-5; D might be TRBD1 (5 bases). Trimming pared 8 bases from V and 1 base from J, leaving 12 bases between. CDR1 LNHDA and CDR2 SQIVND come from the germline V gene (reference sequence). The CDR3 sequence is 14 residues long. This chain's CDR3 is CASHWGSSNQPQHF. CDR3 coding DNA: TGTGCCAGTCATTGGGGCTCAAGCAATCAGCCCCAGCATTTT. Full variable domain (remainder filled in from reference TRBV19 and TRBJ1-5): DGGITQSPKYLFRKEGQNVTLSCEQNLNHDAMYWYRQDPGQGLRLIYYSQIVNDFQKGDIAEGYSVSREKKESFPLTVTSAQKNPTAFYLCASHWGSSNQPQHFGDGTRLSIL.

The rearrangement joins TRBV6-5 to TRBJ1-1; TRBD1 aligns across 8 bases. Germline assignment: CDR1 MNHEY and CDR2 SVGAGI. This CDR3 is built from 14 residues. Trimming at V came to 2 bases and at J to 3 bases, leaving 2 bases not matched to a gene. Written as DNA, the CDR3 is TGTGCCAGCAGTTACGACAGGGGCCACACTGAAGCTTTCTTT. This translates into CASSYDRGHTEAFF.

Written as DNA, the CDR3 is TGTGCCATCAGTGAACCGAGCGACAGGGGTAGCGAGCAGTACTTC. Translation gives CAISEPSDRGSEQYF. The genes are TRBV10-3 and TRBJ2-7; 8 bases align to TRBD1. Germline CDR1 and CDR2: ENHRY and SYGVKD. The CDR3 consists of 15 residues. V lost 3 bases, J lost 6 bases, and 10 bases stayed unmatched.

The chain links TRBV5-5 to TRBJ1-3, with D hard to call. Deletions cut 4 bases from V and 4 bases from J, with 9 bases between. This CDR3 comprises 13 residues. From germline, CDR1 is SGHKS and CDR2 YYEKEE (reference sequence). The CDR3 here is CASSLYAGNTIYF. The CDR3 DNA follows: TGTGCCAGCAGCCTCTATGCAGGAAACACCATATATTTT.

This chain uses TRBV7-8 with TRBJ1-1, with D perhaps TRBD1 (6 bases). Looked up from germline, CDR1 is SGHVS and CDR2 is FQNEAQ. The ends were cut back, 3 bases at V and 6 bases at J, with 20 bases in the middle. The CDR3 consists of 16 residues. This chain's CDR3 is CASSFSSGVRGAEAFF. Written as DNA, the CDR3 is TGTGCCAGCAGCTTCTCATCAGGGGTTCGGGGGGCTGAAGCTTTCTTT.

CDR3 amino acids: CASSVLSEQYF. CDR3 bases: TGTGCCAGCAGTGTGCTAAGCGAGCAGTACTTC. This chain links TRBV2 with TRBJ2-7; no clear D gene. The CDR3 is made up of 11 amino acids. Germline V gene sequence: CDR1 SNHLY, CDR2 FYNNEI. Trimming cost V 4 bases and J 6 bases, with 7 bases left between them.